One sample yielded the 32 T cell receptor beta chains listed below, sequenced in a study of T-cell memory formation after mild COVID-19. TCRdb independently ran MiXCR on the 5' RACE reads; one entry per CDR3 protein. Of 250,000 to 400,000 distinct CDR3 sequences listed, roughly an eighth are singletons. The specimen sequenced was PBMCs or a T cell subset sorted from them (not recorded which). The receptors shown here come from a man aged 18 to 30 who had mild COVID-19 (a few samples of this study predate the infection). Cell type and time point are not known.

The V gene is TRBV4-3, the J gene TRBJ2-2; D unclear. This CDR3 has 14 residues. The V gene's germline CDR1 is LGHNA and CDR2 YSLEER. With 3 bases removed from V and 6 bases from J, the gap between germline ends came to 11 bases. This chain's CDR3 is CASSQVTSAGELFF. The CDR3 bases are TGCGCCAGCAGCCAGGTTACAAGCGCCGGGGAGCTGTTTTTT.

This clonotype was observed once. As DNA, the CDR3 is TGTGCCAGCAAACGGACAGGGGGTCATGAGCAGTTCTTC. It yields the protein CASKRTGGHEQFF. The V gene is TRBV6-6, the J gene TRBJ2-1, with 10 positions matching TRBD1. This CDR3 has 13 amino acids. Germline trimming cut 7 bases from V and 8 bases from J; bases unmatched to any gene: 5. The germline V gene has CDR1 MNHNY and CDR2 SVGAGI (reference sequence).

The chain is built from TRBV5-1 and TRBJ1-4; 9 bases fit TRBD1. CDR1 is SGHRS, CDR2 YFSETQ, per germline. V was clipped by 4 bases and J by 8 bases; unmatched bases: 9. There are 15 residues in the CDR3. The CDR3 loop is CASSLVGQGREKLFF. The CDR3 nucleotides are TGCGCCAGCAGCCTAGTGGGACAGGGCAGGGAAAAACTGTTTTTT.

The V and J genes are TRBV7-8 and TRBJ2-1; 7 bases match TRBD1. V gave up 5 bases and J gave up 4 bases; unmatched junction bases: 14. Germline CDR1 and CDR2: SGHVS and FQNEAQ. This CDR3 spans 17 amino acids. The CDR3 nucleotides read TGTGCCAGCAGCGTGGATACAGGGGATTGGCTTTACAATGAGCAGTTCTTC. It translates to CASSVDTGDWLYNEQFF.

This clonotype was seen many times. CDR3: CASSPGPSLNNEQFF. CDR3 sequence (DNA): TGTGCCAGCAGCCCGGGACCGAGCCTTAACAATGAGCAGTTCTTC. This chain uses TRBV7-2 with TRBJ2-1; the D gene could be TRBD1 or TRBD2 (5 bases each). The germline gives CDR1 SGHTA, CDR2 FQGNSA. This CDR3 contains 15 residues. V shed 5 bases and J shed 5 bases, with 16 bases lying between them. Based on the CDR3 plus reference TRBV7-2 and TRBJ2-1, the full variable domain is GAGVSQSPSNKVTEKGKDVELRCDPISGHTALYWYRQSLGQGLEFLIYFQGNSAPDKSGLPSDRFSAERTGGSVSTLTIQRTQQEDSAVYLCASSPGPSLNNEQFFGPGTRLTVL.

The V and J genes are TRBV7-9 and TRBJ1-1; TRBD1 is a possible D gene (5 bases). Germline CDR1 SEHNR, CDR2 FQNEAQ (reference sequence). CDR3 length: 13 residues. V was shortened by 1 base and J by 8 bases, with 11 bases between the two germline ends. This CDR3 is CASSLVGVVEAFF. In DNA form, the CDR3 reads TGTGCCAGCAGCTTAGTGGGGGTCGTGGAAGCTTTCTTT. The full variable domain, in which reference TRBV7-9 and TRBJ1-1 provide the parts outside the CDR3, is DTGVSQNPRHKITKRGQNVTFRCDPISEHNRLYWYRQTLGQGPEFLTYFQNEAQLEKSRLLSDRFSAERPKGSFSTLEIQRTEQGDSAMYLCASSLVGVVEAFFGQGTRLTVV.

This clonotype was recorded a few times. The chain has TRBV7-2 and TRBJ2-1, with TRBD2 identical over 12 bases. Losses at the gene ends were 6 bases for V and 7 bases for J; bases not matched to a gene: 4. The CDR3 consists of 14 residues. The germline gives CDR1 SGHTA, CDR2 FQGNSA. The CDR3 nucleotides read TGTGCCAGCAGTGCTAGCGGGGGGGGAAATGAGCAGTTCTTC. Translation gives CASSASGGGNEQFF.

This clonotype was seen more than once but under ten times. V gene TRBV5-1 combines with J gene TRBJ2-3; 10 bases map to TRBD1. V was clipped by 4 bases and J by 2 bases; unmatched bases: 7. CDR1 is SGHRS and CDR2 is YFSETQ in the germline V gene. This CDR3 has 16 amino acids. The CDR3 nucleotides are TGCGCCAGCAGCCCGACCGGGACAGGGGACACAGATACGCAGTATTTT. It translates to CASSPTGTGDTDTQYF.

This clonotype was observed a handful of times. This chain uses TRBV7-9 with TRBJ2-7; D may be TRBD1 (6 bases). This CDR3 region has 13 residues. Germline CDR1 SEHNR, CDR2 FQNEAQ (reference sequence). Between the trimmed V and J ends, which lost 4 bases and 3 bases, there was a span of 10 bases. The CDR3 nucleotides read TGTGCCAGCAGCTCCCGGGACAACTACGAGCAGTACTTC. This sequence encodes CASSSRDNYEQYF.

This clonotype was counted only a few times. The genes are TRBV6-6 and TRBJ2-3; 12 bases line up with TRBD2. Trimming removed 2 bases from V and 7 bases from J; junction bases left unmatched: 10. CDR3 length: 17 residues. The germline CDR1 and CDR2 sequences are MNHNY and SVGAGI (reference sequence). CDR3 protein: CASSYGIGLAGGNTQYF. The DNA for the CDR3 is TGTGCCAGCAGTTACGGGATCGGGCTAGCGGGGGGGAATACGCAGTATTTT.

This clonotype was seen a handful of times. The chain combines TRBV5-1 with TRBJ1-1; D is perhaps TRBD1 (5 bases). Germline V gene lookup returns CDR1 SGHRS and CDR2 YFSETQ. The CDR3 runs 13 residues. V lost 2 bases, J lost 3 bases, and 8 bases lay in between. CDR3 DNA: TGCGCCAGCAGCTTTTCAGGGTACACTGAAGCTTTCTTT. Translated: CASSFSGYTEAFF.

This clonotype turned up a few times. The V call is TRBV7-8, the J call TRBJ2-3; 12 nucleotides match TRBD2. Unmatched junction bases numbered 8, after V lost 5 bases and J lost 5 bases. CDR3 length: 16 residues. CDR1 is SGHVS and CDR2 is FQNEAQ in the germline V gene. The CDR3 loop is CASSRRTSGAGDTQYF. CDR3 DNA sequence: TGTGCCAGCAGCCGCCGGACTAGCGGGGCCGGAGATACGCAGTATTTT.

This clonotype has just a few counts. This chain links TRBV7-2 with TRBJ2-7; 12 positions agree with TRBD1. CDR3 size: 14 residues. V lost 5 bases and J lost 6; bases outside the gene matches: 5. CDR1 is SGHTA and CDR2 is FQGNSA in the germline V gene. Written as DNA, the CDR3 is TGTGCCAGCAGCCACCGGGACAGGGGGCTCGAGCAGTACTTC. Translation gives CASSHRDRGLEQYF.

This clonotype was seen a handful of times. V is TRBV7-2 and J is TRBJ2-1; no firm D call. V was cut by 0 bases and J by 15 bases, with 9 bases left in between. CDR1 SGHTA and CDR2 FQGNSA come from the germline V gene. This CDR3 comprises 11 residues. The DNA for the CDR3 is TGTGCCAGCAGCTTAGCGGGCAGTGCGTTCTTC. Protein product: CASSLAGSAFF.

This clonotype was picked up many times. The chain's CDR3 is CASSPGSQQFF. For the CDR3, the DNA is TGTGCCAGCAGCCCAGGGTCCCAGCAGTTCTTC. The chain employs TRBV9 and TRBJ2-1; possibly TRBD1 for D (5 bases). The V end was cut by 4 bases, the J end by 11 bases, with 10 bases between. From germline, CDR1 is SGDLS and CDR2 YYNGEE. The CDR3 extends over 11 amino acids.

This clonotype has more than one count but fewer than ten. The junction differs from germline at one of its ends, possibly a read error. CDR3 bases: TGTGCCAGCAGCGGGACAGGGGGCAATCACCCCCAGCATTTT. This codes for CASSGTGGNHPQHF. V gene TRBV2 combines with J gene TRBJ1-5, with TRBD1 matching over 12 bases. Germline CDR1 is SNHLY and CDR2 is FYNNEI. This CDR3 region has 14 residues.

The chain employs TRBV3-1 and TRBJ2-3; 7 bases line up with TRBD2. The length of the CDR3 is 15 residues. The V and J ends lost 2 bases and 4 bases, in that order; junction bases with no gene match: 6. Germline V gene lookup returns CDR1 LGHDT and CDR2 YNNKEL (reference sequence). CDR3 region: CASSQNQRGSDTQYF. The CDR3 DNA sequence: TGTGCCAGCAGCCAAAATCAGCGGGGATCAGATACGCAGTATTTT.

V is TRBV13 and J is TRBJ2-1; D unclear. The germline CDR1 and CDR2 sequences are PRHDT and FYEKMQ (reference sequence). V dropped 3 bases and J dropped 9 bases, with 9 bases sitting between them. The CDR3 is 12 residues long. CDR3 nucleotides: TGTGCCAGCAGCTTGGGTCAGCCTGAGCAGTTCTTC. Translation gives CASSLGQPEQFF.

The J gene is TRBJ2-1, the V gene TRBV7-3; D is perhaps TRBD2 (7 bases). Trimming pared 2 bases from V and 6 bases from J, leaving 14 bases between. CDR1 SGHTA and CDR2 FQGTGA come from the germline V gene. The CDR3 has 15 residues. CDR3 sequence (DNA): TGTGCCAGCAGCTTACGGGGGGCATCGCGCAATGAGCAGTTCTTC. This gives the protein CASSLRGASRNEQFF.

This clonotype was seen a few times. The V call is TRBV15, the J call TRBJ2-7; 10 bases are shared with TRBD1. The CDR3 length is 15 residues. From germline, CDR1 is LNHNV and CDR2 YYDKDF (reference sequence). J was trimmed by 8 bases and V by 0 bases; bases with no gene match: 7. Here the CDR3 DNA reads TGTGCCACCAGCAGAGACTCCGGGACAGGGGAGAAGCAGTACTTC. Protein: CATSRDSGTGEKQYF.

This clonotype was detected only a few times. This chain links TRBV7-8 with TRBJ2-2; 8 bases line up with TRBD2. Trimming at V came to 8 bases and at J to 5 bases, leaving 7 bases not matched to a gene. This CDR3 region has 14 residues. Germline V gene lookup returns CDR1 SGHVS and CDR2 FQNEAQ. The CDR3 loop reads CASRREGKTGELFF. DNA of the CDR3: TGTGCCAGCCGCCGGGAGGGGAAGACCGGGGAGCTGTTTTTT.

There are a few counts of this clonotype. The gene calls are TRBV15 and TRBJ1-4; D gene ambiguous. In germline, CDR1 is LNHNV, CDR2 YYDKDF (reference sequence). Trimming pared 4 bases from V and 8 bases from J, leaving 14 bases between. This CDR3 spans 14 amino acids. As DNA, the CDR3 is TGTGCCACCAGCAAAGAAGGGTTCGAGGAAAAACTGTTTTTT. This gives the protein CATSKEGFEEKLFF.

This clonotype was seen a handful of times. This rearrangement joins TRBV24-1 to TRBJ2-3; 7 nucleotides align to TRBD2. Trimming cost V 6 bases and J 0 bases; bases outside gene matches: 2. This CDR3 region has 14 residues. In germline, CDR1 is KGHDR, CDR2 SFDVKD. The CDR3 spells CATSSSGSTDTQYF. The CDR3 nucleotides are TGTGCCACCAGTTCTAGCGGAAGCACAGATACGCAGTATTTT.

This clonotype has ten or more counts. The V and J genes are TRBV4-2 and TRBJ2-2; 15 nucleotides line up with TRBD2. Looked up from germline, CDR1 is LGHNA and CDR2 is YNFKEQ. This CDR3 has 16 residues. Trimming took 3 bases from V and 4 from J; bases not matched to a gene: 0. The CDR3 DNA sequence: TGTGCCAGCAGCCAGGGACTAGCGGGAGGCACCGGGGAGCTGTTTTTT. Its protein product is CASSQGLAGGTGELFF.

This chain links TRBV11-2 with TRBJ1-4; no definite D call. Looked up from germline, CDR1 is SGHAT and CDR2 is FQNNGV. This CDR3 spans 13 amino acids. V lost 4 bases and J lost 7, with 10 bases in between. The CDR3: CASSSDDREKLFF. CDR3 in DNA: TGTGCCAGCAGCTCTGACGACCGTGAAAAACTGTTTTTT.

The chain joins TRBV5-1 to TRBJ2-3; 11 positions match TRBD1. Germline V CDR1 and CDR2: SGHRS, YFSETQ. The V gene end was trimmed by 0 bases and the J gene end by 4 bases; junction bases not matched to a gene: 1. The CDR3 is 15 residues long. CDR3 sequence: CASSLGTGGPDTQYF. The CDR3, as DNA: TGCGCCAGCAGCTTGGGGACAGGGGGCCCAGATACGCAGTATTTT.

This clonotype was counted ten times or more. The rearrangement joins TRBV27 to TRBJ2-3; 7 nucleotides line up with TRBD2. Trimming cost V 7 bases and J 0 bases; bases outside gene matches: 13. The CDR3 sequence is 17 residues long. CDR1 and CDR2 from the germline V gene are MNHEY and SMNVEV (reference sequence). CDR3 nucleotide sequence: TGTGCCAGCATGAACGGGGGGATCGGGCCTAGCACAGATACGCAGTATTTT. Its protein is CASMNGGIGPSTDTQYF.

This clonotype was seen a handful of times. The chain joins TRBV5-1 to TRBJ2-3, with TRBD2 matching over 8 bases. The V gene's germline CDR1 is SGHRS and CDR2 YFSETQ. This CDR3 contains 15 residues. The V segment lost 7 bases and the J segment 2 bases; nucleotides outside the gene matches: 9. The CDR3 sequence: CASRVSSGPTDTQYF. CDR3 sequence (DNA): TGCGCCAGCCGCGTTTCTAGCGGGCCCACAGATACGCAGTATTTT.

In this sample, this clonotype turned up a few times. The chain uses TRBV15 and TRBJ2-1; a possible D gene is TRBD2 (5 bases). V was trimmed by 2 bases and J by 10 bases, leaving 12 bases between them. The germline gives CDR1 LNHNV, CDR2 YYDKDF (reference sequence). The CDR3 runs 13 residues. The CDR3 DNA sequence: TGTGCCACCAGCAGATATTTCCAGCGGGAGCAGTTCTTC. Translating it yields CATSRYFQREQFF.

The chain joins TRBV7-2 to TRBJ2-2, with 9 bases lining up with TRBD2. V shed 3 bases, J shed 4 bases, and the junction held 3 bases outside the gene matches. This CDR3 spans 15 amino acids. Germline values: CDR1 SGHTA, CDR2 FQGNSA. This chain's CDR3 is CASSLGLAFTGELFF. As DNA, the CDR3 is TGTGCCAGCAGCTTGGGACTAGCCTTCACCGGGGAGCTGTTTTTT.

This clonotype was observed a few times. The chain combines TRBV7-6 with TRBJ2-5, with 10 positions matching TRBD1. The V and J ends lost 5 bases and 4 bases, in that order; junction bases with no gene match: 7. The germline gives CDR1 SGHVS, CDR2 FNYEAQ. CDR3 length: 15 residues. The CDR3 spells CASSRGTGERETQYF. The CDR3 bases are TGTGCCAGCAGCCGGGGGACAGGGGAACGAGAGACCCAGTACTTC.

V usage is TRBV4-1 and J usage is TRBJ2-3, with D possibly TRBD2 on 6 matching bases. Trimming took off 3 bases at V and 8 bases at J, with 18 bases between the two ends. In germline, CDR1 is MGHRA, CDR2 YSYEKL. The length of the CDR3 is 15 residues. The CDR3 DNA reads as TGCGCCAGCAGCCAGCTCATCCCGGGACTGGGTACGCAGTATTTT. Protein sequence: CASSQLIPGLGTQYF.